This paragraph reports one T cell receptor beta chain. The antigen it recognizes is unknown. Base qualities are not provided; no much larger clone lies one nucleotide away. This entry is derived from a study of cytomegalovirus exposure and HLA in healthy donors (dated by TCRdb to about 2017). Notes on the research overall: According to a later analysis, the roughly 130 validation repertoires were produced on the same platform as the 600 to 850 repertoires of the first cohort. The study aimed to test whether signatures of past pathogen exposure could be identified by cataloging public T cell receptors. In addition to the first cohort of hundreds of subjects, a separate validation cohort of approximately 130 different subjects was used. High-throughput TCR immunosequencing, statistical association of individual TCRs with disease status, and machine learning were combined to predict cytomegalovirus infection status.

The donors were included in the validation cohort of some 110 subjects, a group kept apart from the roughly 730-subject first cohort. Library construction relied on the immunoSEQ multiplex PCR assay. From the authors' description of their analysis: A statistical classification framework was built for diagnosing cytomegalovirus status from the catalog of TCR beta chain sequences. This is the immuneACCESS table as TCRdb keeps it, with only in-frame sequences that have V and J called. A part of the clones is gone; compared with another copy, unresolved V genes explain less than half, and the rest is unexplained. The DNA gave D and trimming, while V, J and clone size come from that table. In this sample the table shows more than 90,000 clones, approximately 88% of which occur a single time. The ten biggest clones cover about 1.7% of the sample. The study at large found these results: Cytomegalovirus status was reported to be diagnosed by the classifier with high specificity and sensitivity in both the original and validation cohorts. Most TCR sequences were seen in very few donors, while some public TCRs were found in many individuals. Three of the identified cytomegalovirus-associated TCR beta chains were confirmed in vitro to be specific for cytomegalovirus antigens. Subsequent analysis determined that TCRs grouped into clusters in the first cohort also showed a tendency toward co-occurrence across the 130 or so validation repertoires, and approximately 93% of cluster scores exceeded 0. It was suggested by the authors that the approach could potentially be generalized to other disease states and immunological phenotypes. A later analysis lacked HLA typing for the validation cohort, so it scored co-occurrence in that cohort across all 110 or so repertoires. The study listed approximately 160 TCR beta chains as associated with cytomegalovirus.

The CDR1 and CDR2 encoded by the germline V gene (reference sequence) are LNHDA and SQIVND. For this chain, trimming is 1 base at the V end and 5 bases at the J end, and the number of junction bases without a gene match is 6. Including the terminal cysteine and phenylalanine, the CDR3 comprises 15 residues. The only DNA kept is the CDR3, 45 bases in frame from the first base. This receptor was identified in a man younger than 35 in good health and CMV-seronegative. Sequenced material: PBMCs. The V and J segments used are TRBV19 and TRBJ1-2, and TRBD1 matches 8 of the central bases. The CDR3 loop reads CASSIARTGKYGYTF. The nucleotides are TGTGCCAGTAGTATAGCTAGGACAGGGAAGTATGGCTACACCTTC.